Following are 2 T cell receptor beta chains from one sample sequenced in a study of Ad26.COV2.S vaccination and SARS-CoV-2 variants. Generated by immunoSEQ multiplex PCR, the TCRdb table keeps only in-frame clones and is missing some. The profile shows around 400,000 clones, under 90% of them singletons. Stated treatment: over 15 received Ad26.COV2.S at low or high dose, single or two shots; a few received placebo; per-sample allocation not given. Day 63 following the first vaccine or placebo injection was when the samples were taken. The specimen was peripheral blood, collected in a trial of Ad26.COV2.S vaccine versus placebo. These TCRs come from a person between 18 and 65 years old who received the Ad26.COV2.S COVID-19 vaccine or a placebo.

This clone has a handful of counts. J is TRBJ2-7 and V is TRBV6-2 or TRBV6-3; unclear D gene. This CDR3 spans 14 amino acids. V lost 0 bases and J 2 bases, leaving 8 bases between the germline ends. CDR1 is MNHEY and CDR2 is SVGEGT in the germline V gene. CDR3 in DNA: TGTGCCAGCAGTTACTCTCGGGTCACCTACGAGCAGTACTTC. It codes for CASSYSRVTYEQYF.

The chain joins TRBV5-1 to TRBJ2-1; D possibly corresponds to TRBD2 (5 bases). The germline V gene has CDR1 SGHRS and CDR2 YFSETQ. The V gene lost 2 bases and the J gene lost 6 bases, with 12 bases spanning the gap. The CDR3 consists of 14 residues. This CDR3 reads CASSFLSTINEQFF. CDR3 DNA sequence: TGCGCCAGCAGCTTCTTATCGACTATCAATGAGCAGTTCTTC.